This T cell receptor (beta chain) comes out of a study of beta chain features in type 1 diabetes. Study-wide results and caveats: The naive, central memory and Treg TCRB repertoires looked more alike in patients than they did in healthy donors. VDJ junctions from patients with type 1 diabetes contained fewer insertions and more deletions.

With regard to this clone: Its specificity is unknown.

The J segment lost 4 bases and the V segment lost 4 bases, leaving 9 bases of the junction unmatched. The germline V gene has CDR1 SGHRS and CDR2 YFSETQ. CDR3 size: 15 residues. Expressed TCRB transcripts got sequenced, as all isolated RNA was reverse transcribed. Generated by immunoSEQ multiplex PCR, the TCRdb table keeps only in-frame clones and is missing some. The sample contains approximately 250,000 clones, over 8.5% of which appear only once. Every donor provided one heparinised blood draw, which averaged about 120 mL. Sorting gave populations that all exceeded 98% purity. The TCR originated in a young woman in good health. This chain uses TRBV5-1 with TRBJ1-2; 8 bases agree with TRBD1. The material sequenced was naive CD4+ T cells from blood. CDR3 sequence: CASSLGTGSGYGYTF. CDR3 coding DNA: TGCGCCAGCAGCCTCGGGACAGGTTCGGGCTATGGCTACACCTTC. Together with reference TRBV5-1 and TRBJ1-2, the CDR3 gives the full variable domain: KAGVTQTPRYLIKTRGQQVTLSCSPISGHRSVSWYQQTPGQGLQFLFEYFSETQRNKGNFPGRFSGRQFSNSRSEMNVSTLELGDSALYLCASSLGTGSGYGYTFGSGTRLTVV.